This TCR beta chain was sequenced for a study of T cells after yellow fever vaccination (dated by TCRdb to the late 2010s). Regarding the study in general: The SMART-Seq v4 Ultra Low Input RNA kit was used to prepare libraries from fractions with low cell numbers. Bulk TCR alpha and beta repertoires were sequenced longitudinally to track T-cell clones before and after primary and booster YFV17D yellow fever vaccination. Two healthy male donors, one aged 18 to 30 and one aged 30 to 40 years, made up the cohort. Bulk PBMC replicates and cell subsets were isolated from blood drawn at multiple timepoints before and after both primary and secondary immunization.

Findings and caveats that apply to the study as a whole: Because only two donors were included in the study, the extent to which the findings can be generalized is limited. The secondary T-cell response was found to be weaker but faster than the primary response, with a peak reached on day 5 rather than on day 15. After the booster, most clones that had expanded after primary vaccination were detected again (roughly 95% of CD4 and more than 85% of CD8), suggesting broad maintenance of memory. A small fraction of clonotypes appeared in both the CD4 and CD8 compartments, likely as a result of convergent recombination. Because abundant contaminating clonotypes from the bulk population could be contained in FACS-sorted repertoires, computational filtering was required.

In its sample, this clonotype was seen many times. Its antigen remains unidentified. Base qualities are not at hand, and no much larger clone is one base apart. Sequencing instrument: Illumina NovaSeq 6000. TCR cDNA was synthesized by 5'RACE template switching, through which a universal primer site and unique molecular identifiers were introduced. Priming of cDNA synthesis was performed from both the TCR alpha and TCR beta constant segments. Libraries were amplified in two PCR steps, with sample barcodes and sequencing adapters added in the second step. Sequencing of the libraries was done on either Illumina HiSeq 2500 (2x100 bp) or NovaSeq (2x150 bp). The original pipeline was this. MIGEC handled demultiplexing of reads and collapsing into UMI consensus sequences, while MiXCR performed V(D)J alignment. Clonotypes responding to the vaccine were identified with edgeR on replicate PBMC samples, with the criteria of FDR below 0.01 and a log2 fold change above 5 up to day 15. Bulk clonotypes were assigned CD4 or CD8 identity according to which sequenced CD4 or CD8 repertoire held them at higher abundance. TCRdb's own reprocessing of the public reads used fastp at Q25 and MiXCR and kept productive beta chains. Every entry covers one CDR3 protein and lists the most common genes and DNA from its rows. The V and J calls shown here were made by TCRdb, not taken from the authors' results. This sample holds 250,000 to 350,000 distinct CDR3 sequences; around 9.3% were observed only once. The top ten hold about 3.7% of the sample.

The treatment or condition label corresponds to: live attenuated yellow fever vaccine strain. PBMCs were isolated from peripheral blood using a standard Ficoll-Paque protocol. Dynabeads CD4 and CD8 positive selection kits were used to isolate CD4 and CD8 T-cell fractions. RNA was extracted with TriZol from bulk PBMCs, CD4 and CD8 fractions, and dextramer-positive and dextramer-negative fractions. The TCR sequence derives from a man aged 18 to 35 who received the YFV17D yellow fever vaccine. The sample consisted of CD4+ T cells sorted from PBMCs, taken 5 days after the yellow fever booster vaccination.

The CDR3 region has the sequence CASSYGTGKGGELFF. The DNA sequence is as follows: TGTGCCAGCAGTTACGGGACAGGAAAAGGCGGGGAGCTGTTTTTT. The V gene is TRBV5-4 and the J gene is TRBJ2-2; the junction holds 8 bases that match TRBD1. Reading the germline V gene (reference sequence) gives CDR1 SGHNT and CDR2 YYREEE. Measured from the cysteine to the phenylalanine, the CDR3 is 15 residues long. The retained sequence is limited to the CDR3, 45 bases, with the frame set at the first base. V is pruned by 5 bases and J by 7 bases, leaving 10 bases of the junction without a gene match.